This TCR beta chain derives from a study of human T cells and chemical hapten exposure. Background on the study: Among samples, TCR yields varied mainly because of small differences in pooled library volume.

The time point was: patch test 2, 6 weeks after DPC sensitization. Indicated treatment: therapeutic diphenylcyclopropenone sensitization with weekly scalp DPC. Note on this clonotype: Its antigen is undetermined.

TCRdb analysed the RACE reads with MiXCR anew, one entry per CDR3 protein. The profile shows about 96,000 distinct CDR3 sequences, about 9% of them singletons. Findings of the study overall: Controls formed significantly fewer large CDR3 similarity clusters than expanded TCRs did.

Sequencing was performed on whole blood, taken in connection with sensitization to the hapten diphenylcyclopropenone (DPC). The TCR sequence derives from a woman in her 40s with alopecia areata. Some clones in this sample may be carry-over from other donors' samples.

CDR3 nucleotides: TGCGCCAGCAGCTTCACGACAGGGGCCTTCGCCAACTATGGCTACACCTTC. Its translation: CASSFTTGAFANYGYTF. The J gene is TRBJ1-2, the V gene TRBV5-1, with 8 bases matching TRBD1. The germline V gene encodes CDR1 SGHRS and CDR2 YFSETQ. J lost 2 bases, V lost 2 bases, and 11 bases had no gene match. The CDR3 has 17 residues.